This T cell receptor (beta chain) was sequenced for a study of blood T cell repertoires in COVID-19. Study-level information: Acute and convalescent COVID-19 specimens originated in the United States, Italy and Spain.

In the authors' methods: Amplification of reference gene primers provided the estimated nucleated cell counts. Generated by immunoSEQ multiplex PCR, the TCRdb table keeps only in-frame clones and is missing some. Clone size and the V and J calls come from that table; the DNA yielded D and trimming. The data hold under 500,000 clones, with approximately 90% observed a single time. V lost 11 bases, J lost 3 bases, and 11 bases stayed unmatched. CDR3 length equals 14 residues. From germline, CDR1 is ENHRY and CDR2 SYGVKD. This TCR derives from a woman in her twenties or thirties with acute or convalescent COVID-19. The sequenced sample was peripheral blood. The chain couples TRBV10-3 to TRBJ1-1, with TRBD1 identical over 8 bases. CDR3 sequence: CAARQGAADTEAFF. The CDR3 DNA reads TGTGCCGCCCGGCAGGGGGCGGCGGACACTGAAGCTTTCTTT.